Listed here are 23 T cell receptor beta chains from one sample, sequenced in a study of regulatory T cells in long-lasting Graves disease. This sample's time point: newly diagnosed GD, antithyroid drugs for less than 3 months. The TCR library was made from RNA that had been extracted from PBMCs in TRIzol. Construction of TCR beta libraries relied on iRepertoire HTBI primers and on Arm-PCR targeting CDR3 regions. Via MiXCR, TCRdb re-called the multiplex PCR reads, giving one row per CDR3 protein. The table records some 560,000 distinct CDR3 sequences, 15% to 20% of them present only once. The data also belong to a second study, concerning T cells in Graves' hyperthyroidism and ophthalmopathy.

The sample was peripheral blood mononuclear cells (PBMCs), taken at new diagnosis, from a patient treated with antithyroid drugs. The source is a woman aged 40 to 65 with Graves disease.

The sample holds many counts of this clonotype. The V call is TRBV12-3 or TRBV12-4, the J call TRBJ2-7, with TRBD1 matching over 10 bases. V gave up 4 bases and J gave up 0 bases; unmatched junction bases: 9. The CDR3 is 17 residues long. Written as DNA, the CDR3 is TGTGCCAGCAGTTCCACCGGGACAGGGGCGAGCTCCTACGAGCAGTACTTC. Amino acid sequence: CASSSTGTGASSYEQYF.

This clonotype was counted many times. The V and J genes are TRBV2 and TRBJ1-2; maybe TRBD1 (5 bases). CDR3 length equals 11 residues. V gave up 8 bases and J gave up 8 bases, with 12 bases separating them. Germline CDR1 and CDR2: SNHLY and FYNNEI. The CDR3 nucleotides are TGTGCCAGCCGCAAGGAGGGGGGCTACACCTTC. Translation: CASRKEGGYTF.

There are a few counts of this clonotype. The CDR3 spells CASRGGQGWDTGELFF. In DNA, the CDR3 is TGTGCCAGCAGAGGTGGTCAGGGATGGGACACCGGGGAGCTGTTTTTT. V gene TRBV12-3 or TRBV12-4 combines with J gene TRBJ2-2; a possible D gene is TRBD1 (5 bases). CDR3 length equals 16 residues. V was pared by 6 bases and J by 3 bases, with 17 bases between.

This clonotype was seen once. This clone may be a read error of a much larger clone one base away. The genes are TRBV10-3 and TRBJ1-2, with 8 bases aligning to TRBD1. Germline CDR1 and CDR2: ENHRY and SYGVKD. CDR3 length: 16 residues. The junction had 19 bases not matched to a gene; V was cut back by 4 bases and J by 12 bases. The CDR3 DNA is TGTGCCATCAGTGGAAATCCGACAGGGGCAATAGGAGGCCACACCTTC. Protein: CAISGNPTGAIGGHTF.

This clonotype has only a few counts. V is TRBV25-1 and J is TRBJ2-3; D remains unclear. The germline V and J ends were trimmed by 7 bases and 4 bases, with 18 bases remaining between them. The germline V gene has CDR1 MGHDK and CDR2 SYGVNS. CDR3 size: 15 residues. CDR3 loop: CASTTDGPAPDTQYF. CDR3 sequence (DNA): TGTGCCAGCACCACCGACGGACCAGCACCAGATACGCAGTATTTT.

The table lists this clonotype with a few counts. V is TRBV30 and J is TRBJ2-7, with D uncertain. Germline CDR1 reads GTSNPN; CDR2 reads SVGIG (reference sequence). Deletions cut 1 base from V and 1 base from J, with 8 bases between. This CDR3 spans 13 amino acids. The CDR3 spells CAWSALRSYEQYF. CDR3 DNA sequence: TGTGCCTGGAGTGCCCTCCGTTCCTACGAGCAGTACTTC.

The chain joins TRBV20-1 to TRBJ1-5, with a weak D call TRBD1 (6 bases). The germline V and J ends were trimmed by 3 bases and 9 bases, with 18 bases remaining between them. CDR1 is DFQATT, CDR2 SNEGSKA, per germline (reference sequence). This CDR3 is built from 14 residues. The CDR3 protein is CSARAHRADRPQHF. CDR3 sequence (DNA): TGCAGTGCTAGGGCCCACAGGGCCGATCGGCCCCAGCATTTT.

The chain carries TRBV2 and TRBJ2-7; possibly TRBD2 for D (5 bases). The CDR3 contains 14 residues. Per germline, CDR1 SNHLY and CDR2 FYNNEI. Trimming left V 6 bases short and J 5 bases short, with 17 bases between. CDR3 amino acids: CASSLATGYHEQYF. The CDR3 DNA reads TGTGCCAGCAGCTTGGCCACGGGGTACCACGAGCAGTACTTC. Combining the CDR3 with reference TRBV2 and TRBJ2-7 gives the whole variable domain EPEVTQTPSHQVTQMGQEVILRCVPISNHLYFYWYRQILGQKVEFLVSFYNNEISEKSEIFDDQFSVERPDGSNFTLKIRSTKLEDSAMYFCASSLATGYHEQYFGPGTRLTVT.

The V and J genes are TRBV18 and TRBJ1-1; no definite D call. CDR3 length: 18 amino acids. Per the germline V gene, CDR1 is KGHSH and CDR2 is LQKENI. Trimming took 2 bases from V and 4 from J, leaving 23 bases between them. The CDR3 loop is CASSPIVNWAGGTTEAFF. The CDR3 nucleotides read TGTGCCAGCTCACCAATAGTAAATTGGGCAGGAGGAACCACTGAAGCTTTCTTT. Looking up the rest from reference TRBV18 and TRBJ1-1 gives the full variable domain: NAGVMQNPRHLVRRRGQEARLRCSPMKGHSHVYWYRQLPEEGLKFMVYLQKENIIDESGMPKERFSAEFPKEGPSILRIQQVVRGDSAAYFCASSPIVNWAGGTTEAFFGQGTRLTVV.

This clonotype came up many times. This sequence joins TRBV29-1 and TRBJ1-1; no clear D gene. Germline loops: CDR1 SQVTM, CDR2 ANQGSEA. This CDR3 has 12 amino acids. Trimming took off 4 bases at V and 0 bases at J, with 6 bases between the two ends. The CDR3 DNA sequence: TGCAGCGTTGCTTGGTTGAACACTGAAGCTTTCTTT. It translates to CSVAWLNTEAFF.

This clonotype showed up many times. This chain links TRBV30 with TRBJ1-4; D not certain. In germline, CDR1 is GTSNPN, CDR2 SVGIG (reference sequence). The V end lost 3 bases, the J end lost 8 bases, and 13 bases lay between the germline ends. The CDR3 loop spans 13 amino acids. The CDR3 loop is CAWRPPGGEKLFF. The CDR3 region has the DNA TGTGCCTGGAGACCACCGGGTGGGGAAAAACTGTTTTTT.

This clonotype was counted many times. The chain recombines TRBV2 with TRBJ2-1; D gene unclear. CDR1 and CDR2 from the germline V gene are SNHLY and FYNNEI. This CDR3 is built from 14 residues. V gave up 4 bases and J gave up 4 bases, with 11 bases separating them. CDR3 DNA: TGTGCCAGCAGTGTCCGAAGGGAATACAATGAGCAGTTCTTC. This codes for CASSVRREYNEQFF.

This clonotype came up a few times. The chain has TRBV5-1 and TRBJ1-1, with 7 nucleotides matching TRBD1. Looked up from germline, CDR1 is SGHRS and CDR2 is YFSETQ. The CDR3 contains 14 residues. V was pared by 7 bases and J by 0 bases, with 6 bases of the junction left unmatched. CDR3 residues: CASVQGQMNTEAFF. The CDR3 DNA reads as TGCGCCAGCGTACAGGGGCAAATGAACACTGAAGCTTTCTTT.

This clonotype was seen a few times. Given a much more abundant clone one base away, this may be a read error. The chain couples TRBV6-5 to TRBJ1-1, with 8 positions matching TRBD1. CDR3 length: 14 amino acids. The germline gives CDR1 MNHEY, CDR2 SVGAGI. CDR3 residues: CASSLTGVSTEASF. The CDR3, as DNA: TGTGCCAGCAGTTTGACAGGGGTGAGCACTGAAGCTTCCTTT.

This clonotype was seen at least ten times. This chain links TRBV2 with TRBJ1-2; 9 bases match TRBD1. V shed 7 bases, J shed 7 bases, and the junction held 4 bases outside the gene matches. Germline loops: CDR1 SNHLY, CDR2 FYNNEI. This CDR3 comprises 12 residues. The CDR3 DNA reads TGTGCCAGCATCCGACAGGGGGGTGGCTACACCTTC. Protein sequence: CASIRQGGGYTF.

In its sample, this clonotype was seen a few times. CDR3 region: CASSFRLGGELFF. The CDR3 DNA reads TGTGCCAGCAGCTTCCGATTGGGCGGGGAGCTGTTTTTT. The V call is TRBV7-2, the J call TRBJ2-2; the D is unclear. This CDR3 is 13 amino acids long. Looked up from germline, CDR1 is SGHTA and CDR2 is FQGNSA. V was cut by 3 bases and J by 7 bases, with 9 bases left in between.

This clonotype was counted at least ten times. This rearrangement joins TRBV5-6 to TRBJ2-6; TRBD1 matches 7 bases. CDR3 length equals 15 residues. Germline loops: CDR1 SGHDT, CDR2 YYEEEE. V lost 5 bases, J lost 2 bases, and 4 bases stayed unmatched. Written as DNA, the CDR3 is TGTGCCAGCAGTCCCGACAGGGCTGGGGCCAACGTCCTGACTTTC. This encodes CASSPDRAGANVLTF.

This clonotype has ten or more counts. The chain recombines TRBV2 with TRBJ1-2; D perhaps matches TRBD1 (5 bases). From germline, CDR1 is SNHLY and CDR2 FYNNEI. Trimming left V 9 bases short and J 4 bases short, with 18 bases between. The CDR3 runs to 14 residues. DNA for the CDR3: TGTGCCAGGGGGGGTGGATGGGAAACCTATGGCTACACCTTC. Residues: CARGGGWETYGYTF.

At least ten counts were recorded for this clonotype. The gene calls are TRBV28 and TRBJ1-2; 10 positions agree with TRBD1. The germline V gene has CDR1 MDHEN and CDR2 SYDVKM. Trimming cost V 2 bases and J 4 bases; bases outside gene matches: 4. This CDR3 is 15 amino acids long. For the CDR3, the DNA is TGTGCCAGCAGTTTACCGACAGGGGGCGGCTATGGCTACACCTTC. Protein sequence: CASSLPTGGGYGYTF.

V and J are TRBV12-5 and TRBJ2-1; D is unclear. Trimming took 6 bases from V and 3 from J, leaving 15 bases between them. Germline V lookup: CDR1 LGHNT, CDR2 FRNRAP. The CDR3 extends over 15 amino acids. The CDR3 here is CASGPPGAHYNEQFF. CDR3 in DNA: TGTGCTAGTGGCCCCCCCGGAGCCCACTACAATGAGCAGTTCTTC.

The genes are TRBV6-2 or TRBV6-3 and TRBJ2-1; 8 bases agree with TRBD2. From germline, CDR1 is MNHEY and CDR2 SVGEGT. The CDR3 has 14 amino acids. Germline trimming cut 5 bases from V and 4 bases from J; bases unmatched to any gene: 4. The CDR3 region has the DNA TGTGCCAGCAGTGTATCGGGGGGGTACAATGAGCAGTTCTTC. This translates into CASSVSGGYNEQFF.

At least ten counts were recorded for this clonotype. This chain links TRBV5-1 with TRBJ1-6; D possibly corresponds to TRBD1 (5 bases). Germline V gene sequence: CDR1 SGHRS, CDR2 YFSETQ. The ends were cut back, 0 bases at V and 8 bases at J, with 9 bases in the middle. The CDR3 spans 14 residues. The CDR3 DNA reads TGCGCCAGCAGCTTGGACCAGGGCGATTCACCCCTCCACTTT. Protein product: CASSLDQGDSPLHF.

This chain uses TRBV4-1 with TRBJ1-4, with D hard to call. The CDR3 extends over 13 amino acids. Deletions cut 4 bases from V and 7 bases from J, with 10 bases between. In germline, CDR1 is MGHRA, CDR2 YSYEKL. CDR3 in DNA: TGCGCCAGCAGCCCCAGCCTCAGTGAAAAACTGTTTTTT. This codes for CASSPSLSEKLFF.